These 20 T cell receptor beta chains originate from one sample sequenced in a study of cytomegalovirus exposure and HLA in healthy donors. With 60 Vbeta and 13 Jbeta primers, the PCR was carried out. Sequenced by immunoSEQ multiplex PCR; TCRdb stores in-frame clones only, minus some. The sample gives 200,000 or so clones, under 90% of which show up once; about 0.1% is in the top ten. The specimen sequenced was PBMCs. Every receptor here comes from a boy between 2 and 15 years old in good health and CMV-seronegative.

This chain joins TRBV7-9 and TRBJ1-1; 7 nucleotides match TRBD1. The V gene end was trimmed by 5 bases and the J gene end by 4 bases; junction bases not matched to a gene: 10. The length of the CDR3 is 15 residues. The V gene's germline CDR1 is SEHNR and CDR2 FQNEAQ (reference sequence). CDR3 amino acids: CASSRIGQEVTEAFF. In DNA, the CDR3 is TGTGCCAGCAGCCGTATCGGACAGGAGGTCACTGAAGCTTTCTTT.

The chain is built from TRBV5-6 and TRBJ2-2, with 12 bases identical to TRBD2. The ends lost 3 bases at V and 8 bases at J; junction bases unmatched: 11. The CDR3 loop spans 17 amino acids. CDR1 is SGHDT and CDR2 is YYEEEE in the germline V gene. CDR3 region: CASSSKTSGGLWGELFF. CDR3 coding DNA: TGTGCCAGCAGCTCAAAGACTAGCGGGGGCCTCTGGGGGGAGCTGTTTTTT. Filled out from reference TRBV5-6 and TRBJ2-2, the complete variable domain reads DAGVTQSPTHLIKTRGQQVTLRCSPKSGHDTVSWYQQALGQGPQFIFQYYEEEERQRGNFPDRFSGHQFPNYSSELNVNALLLGDSALYLCASSSKTSGGLWGELFFGEGSRLTVL.

This clone was counted a few times. V gene TRBV29-1 combines with J gene TRBJ2-1; D is unresolved. The CDR3 totals 13 residues. V lost 6 bases and J 0 bases, leaving 9 bases between the germline ends. Germline V CDR1 and CDR2: SQVTM, ANQGSEA. This chain's CDR3 is CSVVRSSYNEQFF. CDR3 nucleotide sequence: TGCAGCGTGGTGCGTTCCTCCTACAATGAGCAGTTCTTC.

The genes are TRBV20-1 and TRBJ2-3; D remains ambiguous. The CDR3 is 11 amino acids. Germline lookup yields CDR1 DFQATT and CDR2 SNEGSKA (reference sequence). The V end lost 6 bases, the J end lost 4 bases, and 8 bases lay between the germline ends. This CDR3 is CSAAKSDTQYF. CDR3 in DNA: TGCAGTGCAGCGAAATCAGATACGCAGTATTTT.

V is TRBV4-2 and J is TRBJ1-6; D is unclear. The CDR3 is made up of 18 amino acids. Per germline, CDR1 LGHNA and CDR2 YNFKEQ. V lost 0 bases and J 6 bases, leaving 18 bases between the germline ends. DNA of the CDR3: TGTGCCAGCAGCCAAGATATCCTAGGCGGACGGGGTAATTCACCCCTCCACTTT. Its translation is CASSQDILGGRGNSPLHF.

The chain employs TRBV5-1 and TRBJ2-5; the match to TRBD2 covers 8 bases. Trimming removed 4 bases from V and 3 bases from J; junction bases left unmatched: 8. This CDR3 is built from 15 residues. The germline gives CDR1 SGHRS, CDR2 YFSETQ. This chain's CDR3 is CASSPTQGLEETQYF. The DNA for the CDR3 is TGCGCCAGCAGCCCAACACAGGGACTAGAAGAGACCCAGTACTTC.

The chain uses TRBV7-2 and TRBJ2-3, with no clear D. The V gene lost 2 bases and the J gene lost 1 base, with 7 bases spanning the gap. Germline assignment: CDR1 SGHTA and CDR2 FQGNSA. This CDR3 has 14 residues. CDR3 coding DNA: TGTGCCAGCAGCTTACTAGGCCGCACAGATACGCAGTATTTT. This translates into CASSLLGRTDTQYF.

V gene TRBV29-1 combines with J gene TRBJ1-1, with unresolved D. Germline V gene lookup returns CDR1 SQVTM and CDR2 ANQGSEA. The V gene lost 0 bases and the J gene lost 0 bases, with 17 bases spanning the gap. The CDR3 length is 17 residues. The CDR3 coding sequence is TGCAGCGTTGAAGATTTGAGGCCAGCTCTGATGAACACTGAAGCTTTCTTT. It codes for CSVEDLRPALMNTEAFF.

The rearrangement links TRBV18 to TRBJ1-1, with TRBD1 as a possible D gene (6 bases). The germline V and J ends were trimmed by 2 bases and 2 bases, with 15 bases remaining between them. This CDR3 is 16 amino acids long. In germline, CDR1 is KGHSH, CDR2 LQKENI. As DNA, the CDR3 is TGTGCCAGCTCACCATCGGCCCTGGGGGCCAACACTGAAGCTTTCTTT. It specifies CASSPSALGANTEAFF.

The V and J genes are TRBV4-2 and TRBJ1-5; D gene uncertain. Trimming shortened V by 0 bases and J by 7 bases, and 16 bases separated the two germline ends. CDR1 is LGHNA, CDR2 YNFKEQ, per germline. The CDR3 extends over 16 amino acids. CDR3: CASSQEGGPRPQPQHF. In nucleotides, the CDR3 is TGTGCCAGCAGCCAAGAGGGTGGGCCTCGTCCCCAGCCCCAGCATTTT.

The V call is TRBV19, the J call TRBJ2-1; 11 bases are shared with TRBD2. There are 15 residues in the CDR3. In germline, CDR1 is LNHDA, CDR2 SQIVND (reference sequence). V lost 0 bases, J lost 7 bases, and 2 bases stayed unmatched. The DNA for the CDR3 is TGTGCCAGTAGTATAGACGGACTAGCGGGTAATGAGCAGTTCTTC. This codes for CASSIDGLAGNEQFF. Based on the CDR3 plus reference TRBV19 and TRBJ2-1, the full variable domain is DGGITQSPKYLFRKEGQNVTLSCEQNLNHDAMYWYRQDPGQGLRLIYYSQIVNDFQKGDIAEGYSVSREKKESFPLTVTSAQKNPTAFYLCASSIDGLAGNEQFFGPGTRLTVL.

The J gene is TRBJ2-7, the V gene TRBV14; a weak D match, TRBD2 (5 bases). CDR1 SGHDN and CDR2 FVKESK come from the germline V gene. The CDR3 totals 14 residues. V dropped 4 bases and J dropped 3 bases, with 13 bases sitting between them. The CDR3 sequence: CASSPLLGDYEQYF. Here the CDR3 DNA reads TGTGCCAGCAGCCCCCTCTTGGGAGACTACGAGCAGTACTTC.

Details on this clone: The sample contains more than one DNA sequence encoding this CDR3. The chain is built from TRBV7-9 and TRBJ1-1; D is possibly TRBD1 (5 bases). This CDR3 has 15 amino acids. V dropped 0 bases and J dropped 1 base, with 9 bases sitting between them. The germline gives CDR1 SEHNR, CDR2 FQNEAQ (reference sequence). CDR3 loop: CASSLAGRGNTEAFF. The CDR3 DNA sequence: TGTGCCAGCAGCTTAGCGGGAAGGGGGAACACTGAAGCTTTCTTT. Full variable domain (outside the CDR3, taken from reference TRBV7-9 and TRBJ1-1): DTGVSQNPRHKITKRGQNVTFRCDPISEHNRLYWYRQTLGQGPEFLTYFQNEAQLEKSRLLSDRFSAERPKGSFSTLEIQRTEQGDSAMYLCASSLAGRGNTEAFFGQGTRLTVV.

The J gene is TRBJ2-7, the V gene TRBV15; D possibly corresponds to TRBD1 (5 bases). The CDR3 length is 15 residues. The V end was cut by 0 bases, the J end by 2 bases, with 11 bases between. Germline V gene lookup returns CDR1 LNHNV and CDR2 YYDKDF (reference sequence). CDR3 loop: CATSRDLARAYEQYF. The DNA for the CDR3 is TGTGCCACCAGCAGAGATCTGGCCAGGGCCTACGAGCAGTACTTC.

The genes are TRBV5-4 and TRBJ2-3; 7 nucleotides line up with TRBD1. V shed 0 bases and J 6 bases; nucleotides not matched to a gene: 10. Germline V gene data show CDR1 as SGHNT and CDR2 as YYREEE (reference sequence). The CDR3 totals 16 residues. The CDR3 here is CASSLADREFSDTQYF. CDR3 bases: TGTGCCAGCAGCTTGGCCGACAGGGAATTTTCGGATACGCAGTATTTT.

The chain joins TRBV6-1 to TRBJ1-3, with TRBD1 matching 7 bases. Germline V lookup: CDR1 MNHNS, CDR2 SASEGT. This CDR3 comprises 15 residues. V lost 3 bases to trimming and J lost 1 base; unmatched junction nucleotides: 3. In DNA, the CDR3 is TGTGCCAGCAGTGACATGACAGGGTCTGGAAACACCATATATTTT. As protein: CASSDMTGSGNTIYF.

The chain links TRBV27 to TRBJ2-6; D is perhaps TRBD1 (5 bases). The germline V gene has CDR1 MNHEY and CDR2 SMNVEV (reference sequence). V was shortened by 4 bases and J by 0 bases, with 19 bases between the two germline ends. There are 19 residues in the CDR3. The chain's CDR3 is CASSSLSELGVSGANVLTF. CDR3 nucleotide sequence: TGTGCCAGCAGTTCCCTTTCGGAGCTAGGGGTCTCTGGGGCCAACGTCCTGACTTTC.

The count of this clone is one. The chain uses TRBV7-2 and TRBJ1-3; tentative D call: TRBD1 (6 bases). Looked up from germline, CDR1 is SGHTA and CDR2 is FQGNSA. The V end was cut by 5 bases, the J end by 0 bases, with 11 bases between. The CDR3 extends over 15 amino acids. CDR3 amino acids: CASSAQGSSGNTIYF. CDR3 in DNA: TGTGCCAGCAGCGCTCAGGGGTCCTCTGGAAACACCATATATTTT.

The V gene is TRBV9, the J gene TRBJ2-3; the match to TRBD2 covers 11 bases. V dropped 0 bases and J dropped 0; count of bases not matched to a gene: 3. CDR1 and CDR2 from the germline V gene are SGDLS and YYNGEE. This CDR3 comprises 17 residues. CDR3 coding DNA: TGTGCCAGCAGCGTAGAGGCTAGCGGGGGGAGCACAGATACGCAGTATTTT. Its translation is CASSVEASGGSTDTQYF.

In its sample, this clone was seen once. Other DNA sequences of this sample code for an identical CDR3. V is TRBV27 and J is TRBJ2-7; 8 bases are shared with TRBD1. The CDR3 consists of 13 residues. V was pared by 5 bases and J by 1 base, with 1 base of the junction left unmatched. Germline lookup yields CDR1 MNHEY and CDR2 SMNVEV (reference sequence). The CDR3 loop is CASSRQGSYEQYF. The CDR3 bases are TGTGCCAGCAGTCGACAGGGGTCCTACGAGCAGTACTTC.